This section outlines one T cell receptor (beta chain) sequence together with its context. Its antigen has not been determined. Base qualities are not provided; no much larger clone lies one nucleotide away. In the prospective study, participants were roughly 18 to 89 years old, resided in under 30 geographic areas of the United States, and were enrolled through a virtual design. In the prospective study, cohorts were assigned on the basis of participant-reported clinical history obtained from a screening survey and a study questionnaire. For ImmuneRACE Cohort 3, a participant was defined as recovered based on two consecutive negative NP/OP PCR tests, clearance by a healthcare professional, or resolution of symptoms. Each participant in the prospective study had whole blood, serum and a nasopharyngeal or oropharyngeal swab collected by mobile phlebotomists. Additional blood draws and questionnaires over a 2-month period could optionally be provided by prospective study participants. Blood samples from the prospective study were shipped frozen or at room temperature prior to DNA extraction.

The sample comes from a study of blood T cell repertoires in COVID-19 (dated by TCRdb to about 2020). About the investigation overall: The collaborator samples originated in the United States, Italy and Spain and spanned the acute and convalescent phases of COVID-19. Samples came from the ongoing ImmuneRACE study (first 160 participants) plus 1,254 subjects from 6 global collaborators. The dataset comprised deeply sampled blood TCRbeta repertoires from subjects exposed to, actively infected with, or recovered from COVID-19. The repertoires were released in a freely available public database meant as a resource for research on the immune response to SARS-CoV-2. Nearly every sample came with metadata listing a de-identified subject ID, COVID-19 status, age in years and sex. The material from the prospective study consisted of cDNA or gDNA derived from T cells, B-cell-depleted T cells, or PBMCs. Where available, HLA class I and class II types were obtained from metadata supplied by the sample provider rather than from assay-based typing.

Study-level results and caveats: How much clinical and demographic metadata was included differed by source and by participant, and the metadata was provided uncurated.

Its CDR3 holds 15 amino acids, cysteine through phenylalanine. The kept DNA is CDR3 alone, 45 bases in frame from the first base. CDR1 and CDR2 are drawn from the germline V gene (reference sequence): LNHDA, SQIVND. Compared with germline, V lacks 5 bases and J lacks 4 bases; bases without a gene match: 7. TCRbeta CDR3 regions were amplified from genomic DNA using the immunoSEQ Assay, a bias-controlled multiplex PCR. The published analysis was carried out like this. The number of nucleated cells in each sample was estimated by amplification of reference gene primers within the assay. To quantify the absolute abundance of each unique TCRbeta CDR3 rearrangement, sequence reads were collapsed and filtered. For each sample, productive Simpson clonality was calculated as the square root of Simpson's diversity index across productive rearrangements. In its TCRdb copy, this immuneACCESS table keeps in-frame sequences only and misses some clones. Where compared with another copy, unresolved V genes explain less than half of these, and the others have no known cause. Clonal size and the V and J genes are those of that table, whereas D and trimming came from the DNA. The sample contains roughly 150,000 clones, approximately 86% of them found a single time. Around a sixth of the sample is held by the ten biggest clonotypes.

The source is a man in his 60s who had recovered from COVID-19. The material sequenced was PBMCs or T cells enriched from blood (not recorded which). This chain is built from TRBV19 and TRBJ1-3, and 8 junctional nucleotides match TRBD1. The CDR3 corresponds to CASSVSRGPGNTIYF. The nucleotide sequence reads TGTGCCAGTAGTGTCTCCAGGGGGCCAGGAAACACCATATATTTT.